These 27 T cell receptor beta chains were all obtained from the same sample, sequenced in a study of cytomegalovirus exposure and HLA in healthy donors. PCR was performed using 60 Vbeta and 13 Jbeta primers. Assay used: immunoSEQ multiplex PCR; TCRdb lists only in-frame clones, some missing. The table lists roughly 100,000 clones, 65% to 80% of them singletons, with around 10% in the top ten. Sequencing input: PBMCs. These receptors were obtained from a woman aged 18-29 years in good health and CMV-seropositive.

The CDR3 DNA reads TGTGCCAGCAGCTTAACGGCCACGCTTCTAGCGGGAGGGCCTAGGAATGAGCAGTTCTTC. This gives the protein CASSLTATLLAGGPRNEQFF. The chain joins TRBV7-3 to TRBJ2-1; TRBD2 aligns across 12 bases. The CDR3 is 20 amino acids. CDR1 is SGHTA and CDR2 is FQGTGA in the germline V gene. Trimming took 0 bases from V and 7 from J; bases not matched to a gene: 16.

The chain carries TRBV9 and TRBJ2-7; D is perhaps TRBD2 (5 bases). Trimming shortened V by 2 bases and J by 2 bases, and 14 bases separated the two germline ends. The V gene's germline CDR1 is SGDLS and CDR2 YYNGEE. This CDR3 spans 15 amino acids. This CDR3 is CASSVAQTGTYEQYF. For the CDR3, the DNA is TGTGCCAGCAGCGTTGCCCAGACCGGGACCTACGAGCAGTACTTC. Combining the CDR3 with reference TRBV9 and TRBJ2-7 gives the whole variable domain DSGVTQTPKHLITATGQRVTLRCSPRSGDLSVYWYQQSLDQGLQFLIQYYNGEERAKGNILERFSAQQFPDLHSELNLSSLELGDSALYFCASSVAQTGTYEQYFGPGTRLTVT.

A few counts support this clone. The chain has TRBV6-5 and TRBJ1-2, with D possibly matching TRBD1 (5 bases). The germline V and J ends were trimmed by 8 bases and 4 bases, with 20 bases remaining between them. This CDR3 contains 15 residues. CDR1 is MNHEY, CDR2 SVGAGI, per germline. The CDR3 is CASRYLGGAIYGYTF. CDR3 in DNA: TGTGCCAGCCGATACCTAGGCGGGGCCATCTATGGCTACACCTTC.

The rearrangement uses TRBV18 and TRBJ2-3, with 8 nucleotides matching TRBD2. The CDR3 totals 19 residues. From germline, CDR1 is KGHSH and CDR2 LQKENI. V gave up 2 bases and J gave up 2 bases; unmatched junction bases: 15. The CDR3 coding sequence is TGTGCCAGCTCACCAATACTAGCGGTTGCCTACAAGGTCACAGATACGCAGTATTTT. Its protein is CASSPILAVAYKVTDTQYF.

A few counts support this clone. The chain recombines TRBV6-1 with TRBJ2-1; TRBD1 is a possible D gene (5 bases). Germline V gene lookup returns CDR1 MNHNS and CDR2 SASEGT. V was cut by 8 bases and J by 1 base, with 12 bases left in between. The CDR3 has 14 amino acids. CDR3 in DNA: TGTGCCAGCTCTGGACACTTTTCCTACAATGAGCAGTTCTTC. It codes for CASSGHFSYNEQFF.

CDR3 amino acids: CASSLMGLPQETQYF. The DNA of the CDR3 is TGCGCCAGCAGCTTGATGGGACTACCTCAAGAGACCCAGTACTTC. The chain employs TRBV5-1 and TRBJ2-5; 7 positions agree with TRBD2. Losses at the gene ends were 1 base for V and 2 bases for J; bases not matched to a gene: 5. This CDR3 has 15 amino acids. Germline V lookup: CDR1 SGHRS, CDR2 YFSETQ.

This clone was observed a few times. This sequence joins TRBV18 and TRBJ1-5, with TRBD1 identical over 7 bases. In germline, CDR1 is KGHSH, CDR2 LQKENI. Losses at the gene ends were 4 bases for V and 7 bases for J; bases not matched to a gene: 10. This CDR3 is 15 amino acids long. The CDR3 spells CASSLTTGDNQPQHF. DNA of the CDR3: TGTGCCAGCTCACTCACTACAGGGGACAACCAGCCCCAGCATTTT.

J is TRBJ2-3 and V is TRBV11-2, with 9 bases aligning to TRBD2. In germline, CDR1 is SGHAT, CDR2 FQNNGV. The CDR3 length is 15 residues. The V and J ends lost 8 bases and 4 bases, in that order; junction bases with no gene match: 10. CDR3 nucleotide sequence: TGTGCCAGCGGGTCGGGCGGGGGGGCCTCAGATACGCAGTATTTT. It yields the protein CASGSGGGASDTQYF.

The V gene is TRBV29-1, the J gene TRBJ1-4; a weak D match, TRBD1 (5 bases). CDR3 length equals 12 residues. Germline assignment: CDR1 SQVTM and CDR2 ANQGSEA. Trimming cost V 4 bases and J 4 bases, with 7 bases left between them. In DNA form, the CDR3 reads TGCAGCGTTGGGGGGGGTAATGAAAAACTGTTTTTT. It specifies CSVGGGNEKLFF.

This sequence joins TRBV11-3 and TRBJ2-7; weak D call: TRBD2 (5 bases). Germline CDR1 and CDR2: SGHNT and YENEEA. There are 17 residues in the CDR3. The germline V and J ends were trimmed by 1 base and 4 bases, with 20 bases remaining between them. The CDR3 sequence: CASSLVVLLRLRYEQYF. CDR3 DNA sequence: TGTGCCAGCAGCTTAGTGGTCCTCTTGAGACTACGATACGAGCAGTACTTC.

This clone was seen a handful of times. Different DNA sequences within this sample yield the same CDR3. The genes are TRBV7-8 and TRBJ1-3; D call uncertain. The CDR3 runs to 12 residues. V was cut by 6 bases and J by 0 bases, with 3 bases left in between. The germline gives CDR1 SGHVS, CDR2 FQNEAQ. The CDR3 DNA reads as TGTGCCAGCAGTTACTCTGGAAACACCATATATTTT. Translated, it gives CASSYSGNTIYF.

The genes are TRBV30 and TRBJ2-1, with a weak D call TRBD2 (5 bases). This CDR3 comprises 13 residues. Between the trimmed V and J ends, which lost 1 base and 6 bases, there was a span of 10 bases. Germline CDR1 reads GTSNPN; CDR2 reads SVGIG (reference sequence). The CDR3 loop reads CAWSGGLLNEQFF. CDR3 coding DNA: TGTGCCTGGAGTGGAGGGCTACTCAATGAGCAGTTCTTC.

Only one count was recorded for this clone. The CDR3 nucleotides read TGTGCCAGCAGTTTATCCGACAGGGTAATCGCTGAAGCTTTCTTT. Translation gives CASSLSDRVIAEAFF. J is TRBJ1-1 and V is TRBV27; 7 bases map to TRBD1. The CDR3 extends over 15 amino acids. The J segment lost 6 bases and the V segment lost 0 bases, leaving 7 bases of the junction unmatched. Germline V CDR1 and CDR2: MNHEY, SMNVEV (reference sequence).

J is TRBJ1-2 and V is TRBV18; D uncertain. CDR3 size: 16 residues. Trimming took 3 bases from V and 5 from J, leaving 19 bases between them. Germline CDR1 and CDR2: KGHSH and LQKENI. CDR3 bases: TGTGCCAGCTCACCGATAGACAAAAATGGATGGTATGGCTACACCTTC. Translated, it gives CASSPIDKNGWYGYTF.

The chain recombines TRBV10-1 with TRBJ2-3; a possible D gene is TRBD1 (5 bases). This CDR3 contains 15 residues. Trimming left V 6 bases short and J 0 bases short, with 13 bases between. Looked up from germline, CDR1 is WNHNN and CDR2 is SYGVQD (reference sequence). As DNA, the CDR3 is TGCGCCAGCAGAAGGGGTGGCTCTAGCACAGATACGCAGTATTTT. Its protein is CASRRGGSSTDTQYF.

The gene calls are TRBV9 and TRBJ1-1; a weak D match, TRBD1 (5 bases). V lost 1 base and J 1 base, leaving 14 bases between the germline ends. Germline CDR1 and CDR2: SGDLS and YYNGEE. The CDR3 totals 16 residues. CDR3 DNA: TGTGCCAGCAGCGTATCCGGAAACAGGCCGAACACTGAAGCTTTCTTT. This gives the protein CASSVSGNRPNTEAFF.

J is TRBJ1-1 and V is TRBV4-1; 7 nucleotides align to TRBD1. Per the germline V gene, CDR1 is MGHRA and CDR2 is YSYEKL. CDR3 size: 13 residues. Losses at the gene ends were 2 bases for V and 6 bases for J; bases not matched to a gene: 3. This CDR3 reads CASSQLTGSEAFF. The CDR3, as DNA: TGCGCCAGCAGCCAACTGACAGGGTCTGAAGCTTTCTTT.

This clone has a handful of counts. Relative to the germline gene, one junction end is altered; a read error may explain this. The chain recombines TRBV7-7 with TRBJ2-1; 10 bases fit TRBD2. Germline V gene lookup returns CDR1 SSHAT and CDR2 FNYEAQ (reference sequence). The CDR3 spans 17 residues. CDR3: CASSLVFRLAGLDEQFF. CDR3 sequence (DNA): TGTGCTAGCAGCTTAGTATTTCGACTAGCGGGTTTGGATGAGCAGTTCTTC.

The chain has TRBV5-4 and TRBJ2-7; TRBD2 matches at 7 bases. Looked up from germline, CDR1 is SGHNT and CDR2 is YYREEE (reference sequence). V lost 1 base and J lost 2; bases outside the gene matches: 6. The CDR3 contains 15 residues. The DNA for the CDR3 is TGTGCCAGCAGCTTGAGAGCGGGGCCCACCTACGAGCAGTACTTC. Protein product: CASSLRAGPTYEQYF.

The rearrangement joins TRBV4-1 to TRBJ2-1, with D hard to call. CDR1 MGHRA and CDR2 YSYEKL come from the germline V gene. This CDR3 has 13 residues. V was pared by 4 bases and J by 8 bases, with 12 bases between. CDR3: CASSPGEVDEQFF. The CDR3 bases are TGCGCCAGCAGCCCTGGCGAGGTCGATGAGCAGTTCTTC.

This clone appeared once. This chain joins TRBV4-1 and TRBJ1-4, with 10 bases fitting TRBD1. The CDR3 contains 14 residues. V lost 4 bases to trimming and J lost 8 bases; unmatched junction nucleotides: 4. Germline V CDR1 and CDR2: MGHRA, YSYEKL. The CDR3 region has the DNA TGCGCCAGCAGCCGGGACAGGGGCTTCGAAAAACTGTTTTTT. It yields the protein CASSRDRGFEKLFF.

The J gene is TRBJ2-5, the V gene TRBV5-4, with 9 bases identical to TRBD2. Trimming at V came to 0 bases and at J to 4 bases, leaving 10 bases not matched to a gene. CDR1 is SGHNT and CDR2 is YYREEE in the germline V gene (reference sequence). CDR3 length: 17 amino acids. CDR3 sequence reads: CASSLGGGGSGGETQYF. The CDR3 region has the DNA TGTGCCAGCAGCTTGGGAGGAGGAGGTAGCGGGGGAGAGACCCAGTACTTC.

The rearrangement uses TRBV2 and TRBJ2-6, with D unclear. CDR1 is SNHLY and CDR2 is FYNNEI in the germline V gene. V lost 6 bases, J lost 0 bases, and 12 bases lay in between. The CDR3 runs 16 residues. CDR3: CASRFGESSGANVLTF. The CDR3 DNA reads TGTGCCAGCAGATTTGGTGAGAGCTCTGGGGCCAACGTCCTGACTTTC.

This CDR3 reads CASSLGGQGGQETQYF. CDR3 nucleotide sequence: TGCGCCAGCAGCTTGGGGGGACAGGGTGGCCAAGAGACCCAGTACTTC. The chain carries TRBV5-1 and TRBJ2-5, with 9 positions matching TRBD1. Germline V gene sequence: CDR1 SGHRS, CDR2 YFSETQ. V lost 0 bases and J lost 1; bases outside the gene matches: 4. The CDR3 sequence is 16 residues long.

V usage is TRBV29-1 and J usage is TRBJ2-3; D is possibly TRBD1 (6 bases). V lost 2 bases to trimming and J lost 6 bases, with 21 bases between them. Germline assignment: CDR1 SQVTM and CDR2 ANQGSEA. The CDR3 totals 16 residues. CDR3 in amino acids: CSVEPGASGPRDTQYF. The DNA for the CDR3 is TGCAGCGTTGAACCAGGGGCCAGCGGTCCGAGGGATACGCAGTATTTT.

This clone was seen more than once but under ten times. CDR3 residues: CASSQREGEQFF. The CDR3 bases are TGTGCCAGCAGTCAGAGGGAAGGTGAGCAGTTCTTC. This chain links TRBV6-4 with TRBJ2-1; a possible D gene is TRBD2 (5 bases). V lost 5 bases to trimming and J lost 9 bases, with 11 bases between them. Germline V gene sequence: CDR1 MRHNA, CDR2 SNTAGT. The CDR3 sequence is 12 residues long.

The J gene is TRBJ1-2, the V gene TRBV7-8; 8 bases match TRBD1. The J segment lost 6 bases and the V segment lost 5 bases, leaving 8 bases of the junction unmatched. Germline loops: CDR1 SGHVS, CDR2 FQNEAQ. The CDR3 spans 14 residues. CDR3 region: CASSPTGGRHGYTF. CDR3 DNA: TGTGCCAGCAGCCCAACAGGGGGTCGGCATGGCTACACCTTC.